Listed here are 31 T cell receptor beta chains from one sample, sequenced in a study of Graves' ophthalmopathy and Graves' hyperthyroidism. Amplifying from RNA transcripts, the study obtained TCR beta CDR3 regions. The first-round RT-PCR employed HTBI primers together with the Qiagen OneStep RT-PCR kit. A multiplex PCR was then performed as the second round. TCRdb ran MiXCR on the multiplex PCR reads and lists one entry per CDR3 protein. Here the sample spans roughly 600,000 distinct CDR3 sequences, about 40% being singletons. Sequencing was performed on peripheral blood or thyroid tissue (not recorded which). The receptor source for this set is an adult man with Graves' hyperthyroidism.

The V and J genes are TRBV12-3 or TRBV12-4 and TRBJ2-7, with D unclear. The CDR3 runs to 15 residues. V dropped 6 bases and J dropped 0 bases, with 15 bases sitting between them. CDR3 sequence (DNA): TGTGCCAGCAGCCGATGGCCAGGCCTCTCCTACGAGCAGTACTTC. Its translation: CASSRWPGLSYEQYF.

Comment on this clonotype: A read error may produce the germline difference seen at one junction end. The rearrangement joins TRBV7-2 to TRBJ1-3, with TRBD1 matching 7 bases. The germline CDR1 and CDR2 sequences are SGHTA and FQGNSA. The CDR3 has 16 amino acids. This CDR3 reads CASSLRQGDPGNAIYF. The CDR3 region has the DNA TGTGCCAGCAGCCTTCGACAGGGAGACCCTGGAAACGCCATATACTTT.

The chain uses TRBV28 and TRBJ2-5; TRBD1 matches 8 bases. V lost 5 bases and J lost 2; bases outside the gene matches: 7. CDR3 length: 15 residues. Germline values: CDR1 MDHEN, CDR2 SYDVKM. The CDR3 region is CASSMTGAQQETQYF. CDR3 coding DNA: TGTGCCAGCAGTATGACAGGGGCCCAGCAAGAGACCCAGTACTTC.

This sequence joins TRBV29-1 and TRBJ2-7; a weak D match, TRBD2 (5 bases). Germline CDR1 is SQVTM and CDR2 is ANQGSEA. Trimming left V 7 bases short and J 5 bases short, with 12 bases between. The CDR3 has 11 residues. CDR3 DNA sequence: TGCAGCGGGACTCGCCCCCACGAGCAGTACTTC. Its translation is CSGTRPHEQYF.

This clonotype came up a few times. The genes are TRBV30 and TRBJ1-5; D unresolved. There are 13 residues in the CDR3. The germline V and J ends were trimmed by 0 bases and 4 bases, with 7 bases remaining between them. Germline V gives CDR1 GTSNPN, CDR2 SVGIG (reference sequence). CDR3 nucleotide sequence: TGTGCCTGGAGTGTCGGGAGAAATCAGCCCCAGCATTTT. Protein sequence: CAWSVGRNQPQHF.

Points on this clonotype: This may arise from a read error, as a much more abundant clone is one base away. The chain couples TRBV10-3 to TRBJ2-7; TRBD2 matches at 11 bases. Germline values: CDR1 ENHRY, CDR2 SYGVKD. This CDR3 comprises 15 residues. CDR3 sequence (DNA): TGTGCCAGCAGTTTACTAGCGGGGGAGCTGAACGAGCAGTACTTC. As protein: CASSLLAGELNEQYF.

This clonotype has ten or more counts. Here the CDR3 reads CATQRGDTIYF. The CDR3 DNA reads TGTGCCACCCAGCGGGGGGACACCATATATTTT. The chain combines TRBV19 with TRBJ1-3; tentatively, D is TRBD1 (5 bases). Germline CDR1 and CDR2: LNHDA and SQIVND (reference sequence). V was shortened by 10 bases and J by 8 bases, with 12 bases between the two germline ends. The CDR3 runs 11 residues.

This clonotype showed up many times. V usage is TRBV20-1 and J usage is TRBJ1-1; no clear D. Trimming pared 5 bases from V and 0 bases from J, leaving 16 bases between. The CDR3 loop spans 15 amino acids. The germline V gene has CDR1 DFQATT and CDR2 SNEGSKA (reference sequence). CDR3 coding DNA: TGCAGTGCTTATTCTCCCTCCGGGGTGAACACTGAAGCTTTCTTT. Amino acid sequence: CSAYSPSGVNTEAFF.

As regards this clonotype: A read error is possible here, since a much larger clone lies one base away. The V gene is TRBV19, the J gene TRBJ1-2; D not resolved. This CDR3 spans 13 amino acids. Germline values: CDR1 LNHDA, CDR2 SQIVND (reference sequence). DNA of the CDR3: TGTGCCAGTAATGGTCTTGTCTTTAATGGCTGCACCTTC. Amino acids: CASNGLVFNGCTF. The complete variable domain, with remaining parts taken from reference TRBV19 and TRBJ1-2, reads DGGITQSPKYLFRKEGQNVTLSCEQNLNHDAMYWYRQDPGQGLRLIYYSQIVNDFQKGDIAEGYSVSREKKESFPLTVTSAQKNPTAFYLCASNGLVFNGCTFGSGTRLTVV.

The chain links TRBV20-1 to TRBJ2-7, with 9 positions matching TRBD1. From germline, CDR1 is DFQATT and CDR2 SNEGSKA (reference sequence). After removal of 2 bases from V and 2 bases from J, the junction contained 7 bases not matched to a gene. The CDR3 loop spans 15 amino acids. In nucleotides, the CDR3 is TGCAGTGCTAGAAACCATCGACAGGGGGCCTACGAGCAGTACTTC. Amino acid sequence: CSARNHRQGAYEQYF.

This clonotype has just a few counts. The chain carries TRBV28 and TRBJ1-4; no definite D call. Germline CDR1 MDHEN, CDR2 SYDVKM. The CDR3 extends over 14 amino acids. V lost 3 bases to trimming and J lost 8 bases, with 13 bases between them. This CDR3 reads CASSFPGMVEKLFF. The CDR3 nucleotides read TGTGCCAGCAGTTTTCCCGGGATGGTCGAAAAACTGTTTTTT.

The genes are TRBV6-1 and TRBJ1-2, with TRBD1 matching over 10 bases. This CDR3 has 16 residues. Germline assignment: CDR1 MNHNS and CDR2 SASEGT. Germline trimming cut 6 bases from V and 3 bases from J; bases unmatched to any gene: 10. CDR3 nucleotide sequence: TGTGCCAGCAGCGAGGTTTGGACAGGGGGAGACTATGGCTACACCTTC. Translated: CASSEVWTGGDYGYTF.

V gene TRBV2 combines with J gene TRBJ1-1; tentative D call: TRBD1 (5 bases). Germline assignment: CDR1 SNHLY and CDR2 FYNNEI. Trimming left V 6 bases short and J 5 bases short, with 13 bases between. The CDR3 sequence is 13 residues long. CDR3: CASRRGGRTEAFF. CDR3 in DNA: TGTGCCAGCAGACGGGGGGGTAGAACTGAAGCTTTCTTT. Full variable domain (outside the CDR3, taken from reference TRBV2 and TRBJ1-1): EPEVTQTPSHQVTQMGQEVILRCVPISNHLYFYWYRQILGQKVEFLVSFYNNEISEKSEIFDDQFSVERPDGSNFTLKIRSTKLEDSAMYFCASRRGGRTEAFFGQGTRLTVV.

The gene calls are TRBV4-1 and TRBJ1-1; 7 nucleotides agree with TRBD1. The CDR3 contains 15 residues. The germline V gene has CDR1 MGHRA and CDR2 YSYEKL. The V gene end was trimmed by 1 base and the J gene end by 0 bases; junction bases not matched to a gene: 2. CDR3 in DNA: TGCGCCAGCAGCCAAGCGACAGGGATGAACACTGAAGCTTTCTTT. Translated, it gives CASSQATGMNTEAFF.

Ten or more counts support this clonotype. This chain links TRBV12-3 or TRBV12-4 with TRBJ1-1; no firm D call. This CDR3 is 13 amino acids long. The V end was cut by 2 bases, the J end by 7 bases, with 11 bases between. In nucleotides, the CDR3 is TGTGCCAGCAGTTTAAGGGCAGACGGTGAAGCTTTCTTT. The encoded protein is CASSLRADGEAFF.

The V and J genes are TRBV10-3 and TRBJ2-5, with D perhaps assigned TRBD1 or TRBD2 (5 bases each). Trimming removed 6 bases at V and 1 base at J, with 18 bases between. Germline-derived CDR1 and CDR2 are ENHRY and SYGVKD. The CDR3 runs to 16 residues. The CDR3 sequence: CAIRGDGPGGQETQYF. The CDR3 coding sequence is TGTGCCATCAGGGGGGACGGCCCTGGAGGCCAAGAGACCCAGTACTTC.

The rearrangement joins TRBV4-1 to TRBJ2-7; TRBD1 matches 8 bases. V trimming: 0 bases; J trimming: 2 bases; junction bases outside the gene matches: 9. This CDR3 comprises 17 residues. CDR1 is MGHRA and CDR2 is YSYEKL in the germline V gene. This CDR3 reads CASSQDFPGTGTYEQYF. In DNA form, the CDR3 reads TGCGCCAGCAGCCAAGATTTCCCCGGGACAGGAACCTACGAGCAGTACTTC.

The V gene is TRBV12-3 or TRBV12-4, the J gene TRBJ1-1; D is uncertain. The CDR3 runs to 12 residues. Trimming removed 5 bases from V and 4 bases from J, with 8 bases in between. CDR3 amino acids: CASSVSSTEAFF. CDR3 in DNA: TGTGCCAGCAGTGTAAGCAGCACTGAAGCTTTCTTT.

Of note for this clonotype: A much larger clone sits a single nucleotide away, making a read error possible. The CDR3 DNA reads as TGCAGTGCTAGGGGGGTCCACACCGAGGAGCTGTTTTTT. Translated: CSARGVHTEELFF. The chain combines TRBV20-1 with TRBJ2-2, with D perhaps assigned TRBD1 or TRBD2 (5 bases each). The CDR3 is 13 amino acids. Germline V CDR1 and CDR2: DFQATT, SNEGSKA (reference sequence).

Ten or more counts support this clonotype. The chain recombines TRBV19 with TRBJ2-5, with TRBD1 matching over 10 bases. CDR1 and CDR2 from the germline V gene are LNHDA and SQIVND (reference sequence). The CDR3 has 15 residues. V was clipped by 5 bases and J by 0 bases; unmatched bases: 3. CDR3 nucleotides: TGTGCCAGTAGTGTTGGGACAGGGGACCAAGAGACCCAGTACTTC. It yields the protein CASSVGTGDQETQYF.

This chain uses TRBV12-3 or TRBV12-4 with TRBJ1-5; D not certain. The CDR3 is made up of 16 amino acids. The ends were cut back, 3 bases at V and 3 bases at J, with 15 bases in the middle. CDR3 amino acids: CASSFSLGIPNQPQHF. DNA for the CDR3: TGTGCCAGCAGTTTCTCCCTAGGGATTCCCAATCAGCCCCAGCATTTT.

V gene TRBV2 combines with J gene TRBJ1-5; TRBD1 matches at 7 bases. From germline, CDR1 is SNHLY and CDR2 FYNNEI. The CDR3 sequence is 17 residues long. Unmatched junction bases numbered 10, after V lost 2 bases and J lost 3 bases. The CDR3 bases are TGTGCCAGCAGTGAAAGTTTCCGGACAGGATACAATCAGCCCCAGCATTTT. Encoded protein: CASSESFRTGYNQPQHF.

This clonotype appeared a few times. The V and J genes are TRBV10-1 and TRBJ1-2, with TRBD1 as a possible D gene (5 bases). Between the trimmed V and J ends, which lost 5 bases and 4 bases, there was a span of 14 bases. Germline V gene data show CDR1 as WNHNN and CDR2 as SYGVQD (reference sequence). The CDR3 covers 14 residues. The CDR3 loop reads CASSSPGRLYGYTF. CDR3 DNA sequence: TGCGCCAGCAGTTCTCCAGGGAGACTCTATGGCTACACCTTC.

This clonotype was counted at least ten times. The chain is built from TRBV9 and TRBJ1-1; no reliable D call. Trimming pared 0 bases from V and 2 bases from J, leaving 8 bases between. CDR3 length: 14 amino acids. CDR1 and CDR2 (germline): SGDLS, YYNGEE. The CDR3 reads CASSVGAANTEAFF. The DNA of the CDR3 is TGTGCCAGCAGCGTAGGGGCGGCTAACACTGAAGCTTTCTTT.

This sequence joins TRBV24-1 and TRBJ2-1, with 8 bases identical to TRBD2. V was pared by 2 bases and J by 3 bases, with 8 bases of the junction left unmatched. The CDR3 is made up of 17 amino acids. Germline V gene sequence: CDR1 KGHDR, CDR2 SFDVKD. In DNA, the CDR3 is TGTGCCACCAGTGATTCCGTTCCCGGGACTAGCTACAATGAGCAGTTCTTC. Its translation is CATSDSVPGTSYNEQFF.

V gene TRBV15 combines with J gene TRBJ2-5; 9 bases map to TRBD1. The J call may be wrong; the DNA end is better matched by TRBJ2-7. This CDR3 has 14 amino acids. The germline gives CDR1 LNHNV, CDR2 YYDKDF (reference sequence). The CDR3 nucleotides are TGTGCCACCAGCAGACCCAGGACAGGGGCCGAGCAGTACTTC. Protein sequence: CATSRPRTGAEQYF.

The chain recombines TRBV20-1 with TRBJ2-5; the match to TRBD2 covers 8 bases. CDR3 length: 14 amino acids. The V segment lost 6 bases and the J segment 0 bases; nucleotides outside the gene matches: 6. Germline V lookup: CDR1 DFQATT, CDR2 SNEGSKA (reference sequence). CDR3 residues: CSASGGHYQETQYF. In nucleotides, the CDR3 is TGCAGTGCCAGCGGGGGACACTACCAAGAGACCCAGTACTTC.

The gene calls are TRBV7-8 and TRBJ2-7; the match to TRBD2 covers 10 bases. Germline V gene lookup returns CDR1 SGHVS and CDR2 FQNEAQ. V shed 4 bases and J 5 bases; nucleotides not matched to a gene: 2. The CDR3 consists of 13 residues. The CDR3, as DNA: TGTGCCAGCAGCTCACTAGCGGGACACGAGCAGTACTTC. It encodes CASSSLAGHEQYF. The variable domain in full, completed from reference TRBV7-8 and TRBJ2-7, reads GAGVSQSPRYKVAKRGQDVALRCDPISGHVSLFWYQQALGQGPEFLTYFQNEAQLDKSGLPSDRFFAERPEGSVSTLKIQRTQQEDSAVYLCASSSLAGHEQYFGPGTRLTVT.

This clonotype was observed at least ten times. The CDR3 DNA reads as TGTGCCAGCAGCCAACGGACGGATGCCCCGAATGAAAAACTGTTTTTT. Protein: CASSQRTDAPNEKLFF. The rearrangement joins TRBV5-4 to TRBJ1-4; D remains unclear. The CDR3 has 16 residues. Trimming left V 4 bases short and J 5 bases short, with 18 bases between. Germline V CDR1 and CDR2: SGHNT, YYREEE (reference sequence). Together with reference TRBV5-4 and TRBJ1-4, the CDR3 gives the full variable domain: ETGVTQSPTHLIKTRGQQVTLRCSSQSGHNTVSWYQQALGQGPQFIFQYYREEENGRGNFPPRFSGLQFPNYSSELNVNALELDDSALYLCASSQRTDAPNEKLFFGSGTQLSVL.

Ten or more counts support this clonotype. A clone one base away is much larger, so this may be a read error. The genes are TRBV7-8 and TRBJ2-7; TRBD1 matches 7 bases. Germline CDR1 reads SGHVS; CDR2 reads FQNEAQ. This CDR3 contains 15 residues. For the CDR3, the DNA is TGTGCCAGCAGCCGAGGACAGGAAAGCTCCTACAAGCAGTACTTC. It codes for CASSRGQESSYKQYF.

The CDR3 sequence: CAISVAGGRDEQFF. The CDR3 DNA follows: TGTGCCATCAGTGTGGCGGGGGGGCGCGATGAGCAGTTCTTC. This chain uses TRBV10-3 with TRBJ2-1; 9 nucleotides match TRBD2. Trimming took 4 bases from V and 8 from J; bases not matched to a gene: 6. CDR3 length: 14 residues. Germline V CDR1 and CDR2: ENHRY, SYGVKD.